The 2 T cell receptor beta chains in this list originate from one sample, sequenced in a study of CD8+ T cells in alopecia areata. Extracted RNA was reverse transcribed into cDNA, the sequencing template. Assay used: immunoSEQ multiplex PCR; TCRdb lists only in-frame clones, some missing. The sample lists about 150,000 clones, more than 45% seen once, with roughly 21% in the top ten. The source was CD8+ T cells sorted from blood, collected at week 0. The receptors stem from a human donor with alopecia areata.

This clone was seen a handful of times. The chain uses TRBV9 and TRBJ1-1; 7 bases are shared with TRBD1. V shed 4 bases, J shed 0 bases, and the junction held 9 bases outside the gene matches. CDR1 and CDR2 (germline): SGDLS, YYNGEE. The CDR3 has 16 amino acids. The CDR3 sequence is CASSPGTEKLNTEAFF. The CDR3, as DNA: TGTGCCAGCAGCCCCGGGACAGAAAAATTGAACACTGAAGCTTTCTTT.

V is TRBV6-5 and J is TRBJ2-5; no definite D call. Germline CDR1 MNHEY, CDR2 SVGAGI. V was trimmed by 4 bases and J by 2 bases, leaving 8 bases between them. The CDR3 is 13 residues long. This CDR3 reads CASSSGLQETQYF. In DNA, the CDR3 is TGTGCCAGCAGTTCTGGATTACAAGAGACCCAGTACTTC.